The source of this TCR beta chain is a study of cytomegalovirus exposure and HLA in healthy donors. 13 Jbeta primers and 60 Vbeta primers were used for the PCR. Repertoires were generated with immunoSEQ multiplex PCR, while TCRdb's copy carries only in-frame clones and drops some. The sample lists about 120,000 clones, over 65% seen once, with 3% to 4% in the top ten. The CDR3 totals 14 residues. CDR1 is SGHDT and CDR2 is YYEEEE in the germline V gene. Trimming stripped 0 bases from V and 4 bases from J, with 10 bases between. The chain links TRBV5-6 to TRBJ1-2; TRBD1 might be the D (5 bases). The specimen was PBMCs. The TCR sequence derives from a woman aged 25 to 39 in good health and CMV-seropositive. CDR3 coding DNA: TGTGCCAGCAGCTTGGCCGGGGGGAGCTATGGCTACACCTTC. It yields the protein CASSLAGGSYGYTF.